The TCR beta chain under discussion was sequenced for a study of blood T cell repertoires in COVID-19. Study background: Samples came from the United States, Italy and Spain, spanning acute and convalescent COVID-19. T cells, B-cell-depleted T cells, or PBMCs supplied cDNA or gDNA.

Some clones are missing from TCRdb's copy, which holds only in-frame ones; the method was immunoSEQ multiplex PCR. The sample has around 80,000 clones; less than 85% are singletons. This clone has more than one count but fewer than ten. After removal of 3 bases from V and 5 bases from J, the junction contained 4 bases not matched to a gene. This CDR3 region has 14 residues. Germline V gene lookup returns CDR1 LGHDT and CDR2 YNNKEL (reference sequence). This TCR derives from a woman in her 70s with acute or convalescent COVID-19. The sample comprised peripheral blood. This chain uses TRBV3-1 (or the pseudogene TRBV3-2) with TRBJ1-1; 9 nucleotides match TRBD1. CDR3 protein: CASSHVGTGTEAFF. In DNA, the CDR3 is TGTGCCAGCAGCCATGTCGGGACAGGGACTGAAGCTTTCTTT.